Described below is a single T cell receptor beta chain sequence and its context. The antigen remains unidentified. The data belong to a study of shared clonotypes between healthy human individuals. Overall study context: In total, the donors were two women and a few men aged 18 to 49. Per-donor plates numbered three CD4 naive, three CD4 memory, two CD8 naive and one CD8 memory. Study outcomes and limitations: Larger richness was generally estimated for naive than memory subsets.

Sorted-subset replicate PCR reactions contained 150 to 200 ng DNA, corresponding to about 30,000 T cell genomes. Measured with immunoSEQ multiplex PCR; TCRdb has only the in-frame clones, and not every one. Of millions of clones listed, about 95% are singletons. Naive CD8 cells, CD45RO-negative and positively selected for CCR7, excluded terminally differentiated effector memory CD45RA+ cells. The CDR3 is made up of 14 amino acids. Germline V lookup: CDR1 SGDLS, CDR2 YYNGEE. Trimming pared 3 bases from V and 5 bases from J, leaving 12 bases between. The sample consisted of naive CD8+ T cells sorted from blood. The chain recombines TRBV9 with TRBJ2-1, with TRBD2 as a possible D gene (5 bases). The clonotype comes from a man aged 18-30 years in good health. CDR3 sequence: CASSGTPGNNEQFF. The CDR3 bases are TGTGCCAGCAGCGGGACTCCAGGCAACAATGAGCAGTTCTTC. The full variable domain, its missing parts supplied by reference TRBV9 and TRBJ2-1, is DSGVTQTPKHLITATGQRVTLRCSPRSGDLSVYWYQQSLDQGLQFLIQYYNGEERAKGNILERFSAQQFPDLHSELNLSSLELGDSALYFCASSGTPGNNEQFFGPGTRLTVL.